The present T cell receptor beta chain was sequenced within a study of spatial heterogeneity in lung cancer. In the library, each TCR cDNA molecule bore its own unique molecular identifier. TCRdb re-derived calls from the 5' RACE reads in MiXCR, one entry per CDR3 protein. This repertoire shows tens of thousands of distinct CDR3 sequences, approximately 13% found once; its top ten account for about 55%. Trimming took 7 bases from V and 0 from J, leaving 8 bases between them. The CDR3 has 13 amino acids. This clonotype has only a few counts. Its antigen is unknown. Regarding the study as a whole: Compared with follow-up, resection was when ubiquitous expanded tumor TCRs appeared in blood more.

Time point noted: sample taken at primary tumor resection. The cohort: around 77 early-stage, untreated non-small cell lung cancer patients. The material was PBMCs, obtained at surgery. The J gene is TRBJ2-3, the V gene TRBV12-3 or TRBV12-4, with D uncertain. This receptor was identified in a male donor with early-stage non-small cell lung cancer. The CDR3 bases are TGTGCCAGCATCCAGCTTAGCACAGATACGCAGTATTTT. As protein: CASIQLSTDTQYF.